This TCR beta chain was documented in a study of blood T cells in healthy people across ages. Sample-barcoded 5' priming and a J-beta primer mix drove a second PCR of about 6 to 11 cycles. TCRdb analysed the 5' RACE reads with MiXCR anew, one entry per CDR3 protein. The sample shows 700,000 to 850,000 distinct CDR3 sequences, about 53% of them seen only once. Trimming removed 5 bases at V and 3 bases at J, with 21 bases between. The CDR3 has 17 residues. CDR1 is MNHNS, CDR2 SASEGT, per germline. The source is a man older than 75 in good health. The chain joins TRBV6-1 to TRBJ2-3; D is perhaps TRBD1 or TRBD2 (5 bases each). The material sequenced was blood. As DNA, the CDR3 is TGTGCCAGCAGTAGCCCGAGGCGGGTGGGGCAGACAGATACGCAGTATTTT. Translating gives CASSSPRRVGQTDTQYF.